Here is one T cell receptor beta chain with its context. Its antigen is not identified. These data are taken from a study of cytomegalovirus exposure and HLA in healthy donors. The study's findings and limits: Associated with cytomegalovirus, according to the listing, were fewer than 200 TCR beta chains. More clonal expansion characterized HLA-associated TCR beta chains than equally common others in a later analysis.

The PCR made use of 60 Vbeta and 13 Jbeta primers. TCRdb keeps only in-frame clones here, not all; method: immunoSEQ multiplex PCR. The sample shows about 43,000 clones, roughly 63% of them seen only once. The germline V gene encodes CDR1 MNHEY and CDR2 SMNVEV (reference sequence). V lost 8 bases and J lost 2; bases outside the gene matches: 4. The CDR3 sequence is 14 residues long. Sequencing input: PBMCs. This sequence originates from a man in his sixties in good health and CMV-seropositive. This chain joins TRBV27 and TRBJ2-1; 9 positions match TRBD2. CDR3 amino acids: CASSAGGTYNEQFF. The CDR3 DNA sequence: TGTGCCAGCTCAGCGGGAGGCACCTACAATGAGCAGTTCTTC.